This record concerns one T cell receptor (beta chain) sequence. Libraries were prepared by immunoSEQ multiplex PCR; TCRdb keeps only in-frame clonotypes and omits some of them. Of under 450,000 clones in the sample, about 87% were seen once. Study members were between about 18 and 95 years old and lived in 25 or so US regions. The sample belongs to a study of blood T cell repertoires in COVID-19. Overall study context: There were acute and convalescent COVID-19 samples, and they came from the United States, Italy and Spain.

Germline V lookup: CDR1 ENHRY, CDR2 SYGVKD. CDR3 size: 13 residues. Trimming shortened V by 8 bases and J by 3 bases, and 12 bases separated the two germline ends. Sequenced: PBMCs or T cells enriched from blood (not recorded which). This clonotype was obtained from a man between 25 and 39 years old who had recovered from COVID-19. V and J are TRBV10-3 and TRBJ2-3; the D gene is possibly TRBD2 (7 bases). CDR3 region: CAIGGGDTDTQYF. The CDR3 DNA is TGTGCCATCGGCGGGGGCGATACAGATACGCAGTATTTT.